This TCR beta chain derives from a study of cytomegalovirus exposure and HLA in healthy donors. Study results and caveats: When analyzed later, a missense DCLRE1C variant was found to be linked to TCR beta V- and J-gene trimming. TCR beta V segments were, for the most part, productive about 87% or about 30% of the time in an earlier analysis. Among the sequence variants, a highly shared cluster was likely an artifact of sequencing. Sequencing depth roughly uniform across donors was assumed in presence/absence analyses.

60 Vbeta and 13 Jbeta primers were used in PCR. The repertoire was sequenced with immunoSEQ multiplex PCR; TCRdb's copy has only in-frame clones and lacks some. This sample's table has over 100,000 clones. Concerning this clone: The target antigen is unknown.

With 6 bases clipped from V and 7 bases from J, the junction kept 7 bases outside the gene matches. Germline CDR1 and CDR2: SNHLY and FYNNEI. The CDR3 runs to 14 residues. The gene calls are TRBV2 and TRBJ2-1; 9 positions agree with TRBD2. This clonotype originated in a woman in her thirties or forties in good health and CMV-seropositive. Specimen: PBMCs. CDR3 DNA: TGTGCCAGCAGGGCGGGAGGGCCAGCTAATGAGCAGTTCTTC. Translating gives CASRAGGPANEQFF.